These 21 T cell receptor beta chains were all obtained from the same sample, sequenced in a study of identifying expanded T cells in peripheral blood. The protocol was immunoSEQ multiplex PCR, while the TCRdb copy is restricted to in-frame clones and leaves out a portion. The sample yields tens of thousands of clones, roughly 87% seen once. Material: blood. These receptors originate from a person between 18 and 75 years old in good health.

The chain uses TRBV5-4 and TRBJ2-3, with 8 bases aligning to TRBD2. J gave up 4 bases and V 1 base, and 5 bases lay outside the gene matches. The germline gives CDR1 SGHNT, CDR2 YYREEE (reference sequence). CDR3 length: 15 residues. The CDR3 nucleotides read TGTGCCAGCAGCTTGTCCAGCGGGGGTTCAGATACGCAGTATTTT. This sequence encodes CASSLSSGGSDTQYF.

Here the CDR3 reads CASTQQGPWDQPQHF. The CDR3 nucleotides are TGTGCCAGCACGCAGCAGGGACCGTGGGATCAGCCCCAGCATTTT. The J gene is TRBJ1-5, the V gene TRBV2, with TRBD1 as a possible D gene (5 bases). Germline V lookup: CDR1 SNHLY, CDR2 FYNNEI. This CDR3 is built from 15 residues. V shed 7 bases and J shed 5 bases, with 18 bases lying between them. Complete variable domain (other parts from reference TRBV2 and TRBJ1-5): EPEVTQTPSHQVTQMGQEVILRCVPISNHLYFYWYRQILGQKVEFLVSFYNNEISEKSEIFDDQFSVERPDGSNFTLKIRSTKLEDSAMYFCASTQQGPWDQPQHFGDGTRLSIL.

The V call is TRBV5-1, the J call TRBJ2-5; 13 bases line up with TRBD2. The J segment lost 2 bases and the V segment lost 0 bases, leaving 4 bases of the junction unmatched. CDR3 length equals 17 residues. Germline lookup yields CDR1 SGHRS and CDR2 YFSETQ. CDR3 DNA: TGCGCCAGCAGCTTGGGACTAGCGGGGGGATATCAAGAGACCCAGTACTTC. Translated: CASSLGLAGGYQETQYF.

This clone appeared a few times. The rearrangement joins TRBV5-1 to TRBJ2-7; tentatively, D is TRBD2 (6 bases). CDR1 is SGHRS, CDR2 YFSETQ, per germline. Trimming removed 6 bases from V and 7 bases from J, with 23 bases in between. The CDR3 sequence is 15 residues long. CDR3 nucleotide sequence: TGCGCCAGCACACTTTTAATGAGGGGCCGGGGGGAGCAGTACTTC. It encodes CASTLLMRGRGEQYF.

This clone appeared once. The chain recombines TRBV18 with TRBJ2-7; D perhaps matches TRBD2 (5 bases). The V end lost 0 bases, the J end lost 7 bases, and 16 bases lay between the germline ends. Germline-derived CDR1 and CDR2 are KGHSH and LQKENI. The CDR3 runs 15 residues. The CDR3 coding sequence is TGTGCCAGCTCACCACCTGAGGGAGTGCAGAAAGAGCAGTACTTC. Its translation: CASSPPEGVQKEQYF.

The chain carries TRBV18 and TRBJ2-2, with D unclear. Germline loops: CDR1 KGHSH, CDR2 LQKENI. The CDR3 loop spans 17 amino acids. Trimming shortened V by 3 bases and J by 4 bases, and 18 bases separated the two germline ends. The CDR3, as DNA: TGTGCCAGCTCACCGAGCATGGGGAACCAAGTCACCGGGGAGCTGTTTTTT. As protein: CASSPSMGNQVTGELFF.

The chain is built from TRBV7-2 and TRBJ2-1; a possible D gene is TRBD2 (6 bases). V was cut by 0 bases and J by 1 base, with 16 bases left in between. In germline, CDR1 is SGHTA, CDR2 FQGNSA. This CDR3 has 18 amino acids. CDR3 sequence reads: CASSLAQRTIRSYNEQFF. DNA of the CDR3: TGTGCCAGCAGCTTAGCGCAGCGGACTATCAGGTCCTACAATGAGCAGTTCTTC.

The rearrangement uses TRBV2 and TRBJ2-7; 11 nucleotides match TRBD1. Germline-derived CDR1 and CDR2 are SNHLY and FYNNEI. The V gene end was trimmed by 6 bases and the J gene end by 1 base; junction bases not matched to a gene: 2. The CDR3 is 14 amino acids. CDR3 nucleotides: TGTGCCAGCAGGGGACAGGGGGGGTCCTACGAGCAGTACTTC. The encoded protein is CASRGQGGSYEQYF.

CDR3 sequence: CASSQNSGSFYEQYF. DNA of the CDR3: TGTGCCAGCAGCCAGAATAGCGGCTCTTTCTACGAGCAGTACTTC. The chain recombines TRBV7-7 with TRBJ2-7; D might be TRBD2 (6 bases). V gave up 5 bases and J gave up 3 bases, with 17 bases separating them. This CDR3 is 15 amino acids long. CDR1 SSHAT and CDR2 FNYEAQ come from the germline V gene (reference sequence). The whole variable domain, filled in from reference TRBV7-7 and TRBJ2-7, reads GAGVSQSPRYKVTKRGQDVTLRCDPISSHATLYWYQQALGQGPEFLTYFNYEAQPDKSGLPSDRFSAERPEGSISTLTIQRTEQRDSAMYRCASSQNSGSFYEQYFGPGTRLTVT.

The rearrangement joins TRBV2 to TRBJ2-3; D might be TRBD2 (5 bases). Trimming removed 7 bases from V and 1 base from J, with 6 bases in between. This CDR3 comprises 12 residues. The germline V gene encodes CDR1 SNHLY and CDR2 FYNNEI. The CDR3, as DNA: TGTGCCAGCATGAGGGGCACAGATACGCAGTATTTT. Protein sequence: CASMRGTDTQYF.

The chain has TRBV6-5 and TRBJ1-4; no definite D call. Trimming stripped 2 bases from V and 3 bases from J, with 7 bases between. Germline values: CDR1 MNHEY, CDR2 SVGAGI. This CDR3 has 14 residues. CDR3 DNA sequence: TGTGCCAGCAGTTACGCAGTTTCTAATGAAAAACTGTTTTTT. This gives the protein CASSYAVSNEKLFF.

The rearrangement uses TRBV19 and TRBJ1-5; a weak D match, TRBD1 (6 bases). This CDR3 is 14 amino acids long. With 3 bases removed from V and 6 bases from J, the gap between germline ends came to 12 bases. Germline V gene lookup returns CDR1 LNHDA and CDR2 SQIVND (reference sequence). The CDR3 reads CASSISQGSQPQHF. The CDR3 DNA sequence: TGTGCCAGTAGTATTTCCCAGGGGAGTCAGCCCCAGCATTTT. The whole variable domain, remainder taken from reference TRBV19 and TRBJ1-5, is DGGITQSPKYLFRKEGQNVTLSCEQNLNHDAMYWYRQDPGQGLRLIYYSQIVNDFQKGDIAEGYSVSREKKESFPLTVTSAQKNPTAFYLCASSISQGSQPQHFGDGTRLSIL.

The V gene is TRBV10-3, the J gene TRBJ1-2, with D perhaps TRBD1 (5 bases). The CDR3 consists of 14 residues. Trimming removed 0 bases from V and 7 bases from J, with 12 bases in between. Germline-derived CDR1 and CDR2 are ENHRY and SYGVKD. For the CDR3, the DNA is TGTGCCATCAGTGAGTCGGGGGGGAGACTTGGCTACACCTTC. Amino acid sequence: CAISESGGRLGYTF.

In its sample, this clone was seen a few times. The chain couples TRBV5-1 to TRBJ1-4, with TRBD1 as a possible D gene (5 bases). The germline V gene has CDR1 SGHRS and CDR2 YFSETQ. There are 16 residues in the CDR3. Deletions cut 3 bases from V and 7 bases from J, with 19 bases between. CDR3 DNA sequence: TGCGCCAGCAGCTGGGCCGGGACGGCGGGCGTTGAAAAACTGTTTTTT. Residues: CASSWAGTAGVEKLFF.

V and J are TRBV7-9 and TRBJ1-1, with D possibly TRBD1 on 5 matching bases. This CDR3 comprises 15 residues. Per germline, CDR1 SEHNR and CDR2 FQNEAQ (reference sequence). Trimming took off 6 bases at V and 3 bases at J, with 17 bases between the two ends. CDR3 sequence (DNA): TGTGCCAGCAGAAGATCCGACAGACCCGACACTGAAGCTTTCTTT. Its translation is CASRRSDRPDTEAFF.

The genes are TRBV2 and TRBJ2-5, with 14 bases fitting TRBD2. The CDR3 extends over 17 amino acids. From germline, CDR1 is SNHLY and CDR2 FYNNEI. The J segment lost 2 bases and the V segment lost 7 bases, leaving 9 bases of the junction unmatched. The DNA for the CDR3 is TGTGCCAGCATCCCAGGACTAGCGGGGGGACCTCAAGAGACCCAGTACTTC. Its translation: CASIPGLAGGPQETQYF.

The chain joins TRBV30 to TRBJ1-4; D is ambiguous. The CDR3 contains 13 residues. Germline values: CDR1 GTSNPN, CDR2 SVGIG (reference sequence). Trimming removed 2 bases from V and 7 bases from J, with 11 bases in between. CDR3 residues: CAWSSGRPEKLFF. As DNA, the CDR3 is TGTGCCTGGAGTAGCGGGAGACCTGAAAAACTGTTTTTT.

CDR3: CASRPAVPAGGNTIYF. The CDR3 DNA sequence: TGTGCCAGCCGCCCGGCGGTACCAGCCGGGGGGAACACCATATATTTT. The rearrangement uses TRBV2 and TRBJ1-3; perhaps TRBD1 as D (5 bases). Trimming took off 8 bases at V and 7 bases at J, with 24 bases between the two ends. The CDR3 is made up of 16 amino acids. From germline, CDR1 is SNHLY and CDR2 FYNNEI. The full variable domain, in which reference TRBV2 and TRBJ1-3 provide the parts outside the CDR3, is EPEVTQTPSHQVTQMGQEVILRCVPISNHLYFYWYRQILGQKVEFLVSFYNNEISEKSEIFDDQFSVERPDGSNFTLKIRSTKLEDSAMYFCASRPAVPAGGNTIYFGEGSWLTVV.

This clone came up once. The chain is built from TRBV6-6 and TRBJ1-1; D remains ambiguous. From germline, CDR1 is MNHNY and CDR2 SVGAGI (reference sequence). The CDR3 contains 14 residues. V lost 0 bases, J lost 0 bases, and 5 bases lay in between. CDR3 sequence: CASSYSGMNTEAFF. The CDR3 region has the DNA TGTGCCAGCAGTTACTCGGGCATGAACACTGAAGCTTTCTTT.

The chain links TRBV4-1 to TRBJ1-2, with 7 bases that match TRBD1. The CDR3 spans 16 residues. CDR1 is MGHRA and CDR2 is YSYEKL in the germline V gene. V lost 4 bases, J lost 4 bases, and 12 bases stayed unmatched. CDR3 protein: CASSPTPSGGGYGYTF. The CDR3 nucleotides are TGCGCCAGCAGCCCCACCCCTTCAGGGGGAGGCTATGGCTACACCTTC.

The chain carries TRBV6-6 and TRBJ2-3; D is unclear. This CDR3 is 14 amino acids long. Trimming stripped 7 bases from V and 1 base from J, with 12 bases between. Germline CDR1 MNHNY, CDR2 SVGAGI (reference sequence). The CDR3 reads CASITVFGTDTQYF. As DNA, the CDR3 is TGTGCCAGCATCACAGTATTTGGCACAGATACGCAGTATTTT.